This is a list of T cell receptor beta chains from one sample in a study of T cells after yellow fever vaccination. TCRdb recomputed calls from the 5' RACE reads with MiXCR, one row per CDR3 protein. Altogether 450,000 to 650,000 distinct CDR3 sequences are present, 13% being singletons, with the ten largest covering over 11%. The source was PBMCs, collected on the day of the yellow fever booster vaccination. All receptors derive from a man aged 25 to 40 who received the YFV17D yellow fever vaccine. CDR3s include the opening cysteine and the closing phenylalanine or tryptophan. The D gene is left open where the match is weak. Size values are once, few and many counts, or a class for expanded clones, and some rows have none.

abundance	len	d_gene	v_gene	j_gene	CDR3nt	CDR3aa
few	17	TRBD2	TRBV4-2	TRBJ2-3	TGTGCCAGCAGCCAAGAGACTAGCCGTACATTCACAGATACGCAGTATTTT	CASSQETSRTFTDTQYF
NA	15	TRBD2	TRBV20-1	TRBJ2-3	TGCAGTGCTCCCCCGGCTAGCGGCAGCACAGATACGCAGTATTTT	CSAPPASGSTDTQYF
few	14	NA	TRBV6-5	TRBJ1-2	TGTGCCAGCAGTTATGGGGAGGGAACCGATGGCTACACCTTC	CASSYGEGTDGYTF
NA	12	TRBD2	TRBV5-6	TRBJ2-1	TGTGCCAGCAGCCTTGGGCTAGCGGGAGCGTTCTTC	CASSLGLAGAFF
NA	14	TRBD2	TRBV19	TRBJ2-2	TGTGCCACGACTAGCGGACTCAACACCGGGGAGCTGTTTTTT	CATTSGLNTGELFF
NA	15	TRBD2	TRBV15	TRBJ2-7	TGTGCCAGCAGCTACGGACTAGCGGGACTCTACGAGCAGTACTTC	CASSYGLAGLYEQYF
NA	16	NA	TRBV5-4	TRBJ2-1	TGTGCCAGCAGCTTGGTGCTTACTAATTCCTACAATGAGCAGTTCTTC	CASSLVLTNSYNEQFF
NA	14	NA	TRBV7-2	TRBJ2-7	TGTGCCAGCAGCTTATCTGAGATCTCCTACGAGCAGTACTTC	CASSLSEISYEQYF
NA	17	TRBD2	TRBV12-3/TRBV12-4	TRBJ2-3	TGTGCCAGCATCCCATCCCTAGCGGTTACTAGCACAGATACGCAGTATTTT	CASIPSLAVTSTDTQYF
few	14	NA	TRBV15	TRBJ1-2	TGTGCCACCAATTCCCGCGGGACTCGGGACGGCTACACCTTC	CATNSRGTRDGYTF
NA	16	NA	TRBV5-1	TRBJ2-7	TGCGCCAGCAACTTCCTAGTCTCAGGGACCAGGGGCGAACAGTACTTC	CASNFLVSGTRGEQYF
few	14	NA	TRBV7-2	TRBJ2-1	TGTGCCAGCAGCGCTGTACGGGCTAGGGATGAGCAGTTCTTC	CASSAVRARDEQFF
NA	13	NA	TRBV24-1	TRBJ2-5	TGTGCCACCAGCCGCGGGGCGGCGGAGACCCAGTACTTC	CATSRGAAETQYF
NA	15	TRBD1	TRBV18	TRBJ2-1	TGTGCCAGCTCACGAAGACAGGGCGACTACAATGAGCAGTTCTTC	CASSRRQGDYNEQFF
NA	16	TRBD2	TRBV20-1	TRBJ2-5	TGCAGTGCCCCAGGGGGAGCTAGCGGGACCCAAGAGACCCAGTACTTC	CSAPGGASGTQETQYF
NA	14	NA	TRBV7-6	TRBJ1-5	TGTGCCAGCAGCTTAAGCATCGGGTCCCAGCCCCAGCATTTT	CASSLSIGSQPQHF
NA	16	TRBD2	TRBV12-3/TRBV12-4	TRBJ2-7	TGTGCCAGCAGTTCCGGACTAGCGGGAGGTTGGTACGAGCAGTACTTC	CASSSGLAGGWYEQYF
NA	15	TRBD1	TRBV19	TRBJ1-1	TGTGCCAGTCGAACCGGGACAGGGTTGAACACTGAAGCTTTCTTT	CASRTGTGLNTEAFF
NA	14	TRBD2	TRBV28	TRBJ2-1	TGTGCCAGCTCAGGGAGGGGATCCTACAATGAGCAGTTCTTC	CASSGRGSYNEQFF
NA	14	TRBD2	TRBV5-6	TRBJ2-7	TGTGCCAGCAGCTTGGGACTAGCCGACTACGAGCAGTACTTC	CASSLGLADYEQYF
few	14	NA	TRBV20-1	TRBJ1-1	TGCAGTGCTAGACACCCAGAAGGGAACACTGAAGCTTTCTTT	CSARHPEGNTEAFF
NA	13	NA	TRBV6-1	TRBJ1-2	TGTGCCAGCAGGAATCAGGAGCCCCATGGCTACACCTTC	CASRNQEPHGYTF
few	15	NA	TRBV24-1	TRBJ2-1	TGTGCCACCAGTGAAGGGAGCAGCTCCTACAATGAGCAGTTCTTC	CATSEGSSSYNEQFF
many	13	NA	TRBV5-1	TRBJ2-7	TGCGCCAGCAGCTGGGACTCCAACTACGAGCAGTACTTC	CASSWDSNYEQYF
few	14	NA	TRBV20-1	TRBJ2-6	TGCAGTGCTAGGGGTCTAGTTGGGGCCAACGTCCTGACTTTC	CSARGLVGANVLTF
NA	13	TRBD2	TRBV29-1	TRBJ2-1	TGCAGCGTTGATGAGACTAGCGGGGGCAGACAGTTCTTC	CSVDETSGGRQFF
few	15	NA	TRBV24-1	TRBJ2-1	TGTGCCACCAGTAAGACTAGGATCCCAAACAATGAGCAGTTCTTC	CATSKTRIPNNEQFF
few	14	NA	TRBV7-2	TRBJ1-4	TGTGCCAGCAGCTTGGACAGTGGAACTGAAAAACTGTTTTTT	CASSLDSGTEKLFF
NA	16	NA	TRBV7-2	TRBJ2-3	TGTGCCAGCAGCCTAAGGGGGGGTACACCACAAGATACGCAGTATTTT	CASSLRGGTPQDTQYF
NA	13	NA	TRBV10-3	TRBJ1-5	TGTGCCATCAGCCGGGACGCAAATCAGCCCCAGCATTTT	CAISRDANQPQHF
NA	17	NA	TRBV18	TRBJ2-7	TGTGCCAGCTCACCGCAAGAAATCCTATCGAGCTCCTACGAGCAGTACTTC	CASSPQEILSSSYEQYF
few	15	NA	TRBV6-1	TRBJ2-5	TGTGCCAGCAAACCGGGACTTGGGTACCAAGAGACCCAGTACTTC	CASKPGLGYQETQYF
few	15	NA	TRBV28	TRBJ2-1	TGTGCCAGCAGTTTATACCGCGATTCGTACAATGAGCAGTTCTTC	CASSLYRDSYNEQFF
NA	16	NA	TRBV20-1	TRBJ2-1	TGCAGAGTAAAATTTAGCGGACACAAACATAACCATGAGCAGTTCTTC	CRVKFSGHKHNHEQFF
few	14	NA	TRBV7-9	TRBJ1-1	TGTGCCAGCAGCTTACGTCTTTTGAACACTGAAGCTTTCTTT	CASSLRLLNTEAFF
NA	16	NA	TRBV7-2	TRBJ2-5	TGTGCCAGCAGCTTATCACGGGCGTACATTAAAGAGACCCAGTACTTC	CASSLSRAYIKETQYF
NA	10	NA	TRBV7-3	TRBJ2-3	TGTGCCAGCAGCTGGTATACGCAGTATTTT	CASSWYTQYF
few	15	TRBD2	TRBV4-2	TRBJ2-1	TGTGCCAGCAGCCAGACTAGCGGGAGGTTCAATGAGCAGTTCTTC	CASSQTSGRFNEQFF
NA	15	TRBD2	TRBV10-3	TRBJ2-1	TGTGCCATGTCACAGCGGGACTCCGAATACAATGAGCAGTTCTTC	CAMSQRDSEYNEQFF
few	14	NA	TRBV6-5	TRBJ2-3	TGTGCCAGCAGTTACTCTTTCATCACAGATACGCAGTATTTT	CASSYSFITDTQYF
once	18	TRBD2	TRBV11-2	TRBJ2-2	TGTGCCAGCAGCTTAGAGGGACTGGCGGGAGAACGAGGCGGGGAGCTGTTTTTT	CASSLEGLAGERGGELFF
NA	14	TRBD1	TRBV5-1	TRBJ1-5	TGCGCCAGCAGCCACGGACAGGGAGGTCAGCCCCAGCATTTT	CASSHGQGGQPQHF
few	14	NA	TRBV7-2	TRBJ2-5	TGTGCCAGCAGCTTAGGTGGCCAGAGAGAGACCCAGTACTTC	CASSLGGQRETQYF
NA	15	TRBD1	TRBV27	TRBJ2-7	TGTGCCAGCTGGGACAGGGGGCTTTCATCCTACGAGCAGTACTTC	CASWDRGLSSYEQYF
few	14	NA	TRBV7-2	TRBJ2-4	TGTGCCAGCAGCTTAACCTCGATCGGCACCATTCAGTACTTC	CASSLTSIGTIQYF
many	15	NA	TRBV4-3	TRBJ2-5	TGCGCCAGCAGCCAAGGACCGGGACTTCAAGAGACCCAGTACTTC	CASSQGPGLQETQYF
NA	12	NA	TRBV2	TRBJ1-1	TGTGCCAGCCGTCTCGAAAGGGCTGAAGCTTTCTTT	CASRLERAEAFF
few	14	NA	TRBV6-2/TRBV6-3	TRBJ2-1	TGTGCCAGCAGTTATGCCTTAGATTACAATGAGCAGTTCTTC	CASSYALDYNEQFF
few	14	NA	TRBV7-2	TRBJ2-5	TGTGCCAGCAGCCCCTTTTTCAGGGGAGAGACCCAGTACTTC	CASSPFFRGETQYF
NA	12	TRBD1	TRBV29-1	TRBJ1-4	TGCAGCGTTGAAGGAGGGGGCGAAAAACTGTTTTTT	CSVEGGGEKLFF
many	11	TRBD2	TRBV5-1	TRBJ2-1	TGCGCCAGCAGCTTTAGCGGGGTGCAGTTCTTC	CASSFSGVQFF
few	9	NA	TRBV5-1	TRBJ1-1	TGCGCCAGCAGCTCCTACCCTTTCTTT	CASSSYPFF
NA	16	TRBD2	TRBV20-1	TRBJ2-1	TGCAGTGCTACTTCCTGGACTAGCGGTTCCTACAATGAGCAGTTCTTC	CSATSWTSGSYNEQFF
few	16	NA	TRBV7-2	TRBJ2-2	TGTGCCAGCAGCCTCACCGGGACACAGAACACCGGGGAGCTGTTTTTT	CASSLTGTQNTGELFF
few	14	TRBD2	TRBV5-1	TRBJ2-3	TGCGCCAGCAGCCCGCGGGGGACTTCAGATACGCAGTATTTT	CASSPRGTSDTQYF
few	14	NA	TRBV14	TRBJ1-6	TGTGCCAGCAGCCTCTGGGACACGAATTCACCCCTCCACTTT	CASSLWDTNSPLHF
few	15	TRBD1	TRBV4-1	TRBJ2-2	TGCGCCAGCAGCCAGATGGACAGGGTCACCGGGGAGCTGTTTTTT	CASSQMDRVTGELFF